The T cell receptor beta chain described here comes from a study of regulatory dendritic cells for organ transplantation. As to this clone: Its antigen is unknown.

Germline-derived CDR1 and CDR2 are LGHNA and YSLEER. CDR3 size: 15 residues. V was pared by 0 bases and J by 0 bases, with 6 bases between. Findings and caveats of the study: Considerable individual heterogeneity was seen in alloreactive memory CD8+ T cells. Memory T cells were less diverse than naive, with memory CD8+ most oligoclonal. Among resting subsets, memory CD8+ cells contained the most alloreactive clonotypes.

TCRdb's table, derived via immunoSEQ multiplex PCR, lists solely in-frame clones and lacks some. The sample holds roughly 30,000 clones, around 82% seen once. The sequence was collected from a human donor in good health. V and J are TRBV4-3 and TRBJ1-3; D call uncertain. Material for sequencing was naive CD8+ T cells from blood. The subset here: CD45RA+ naive T cells. CDR3 protein: CASSQDRSSGNTIYF. CDR3 DNA: TGCGCCAGCAGCCAAGATAGGAGCTCTGGAAACACCATATATTTT.